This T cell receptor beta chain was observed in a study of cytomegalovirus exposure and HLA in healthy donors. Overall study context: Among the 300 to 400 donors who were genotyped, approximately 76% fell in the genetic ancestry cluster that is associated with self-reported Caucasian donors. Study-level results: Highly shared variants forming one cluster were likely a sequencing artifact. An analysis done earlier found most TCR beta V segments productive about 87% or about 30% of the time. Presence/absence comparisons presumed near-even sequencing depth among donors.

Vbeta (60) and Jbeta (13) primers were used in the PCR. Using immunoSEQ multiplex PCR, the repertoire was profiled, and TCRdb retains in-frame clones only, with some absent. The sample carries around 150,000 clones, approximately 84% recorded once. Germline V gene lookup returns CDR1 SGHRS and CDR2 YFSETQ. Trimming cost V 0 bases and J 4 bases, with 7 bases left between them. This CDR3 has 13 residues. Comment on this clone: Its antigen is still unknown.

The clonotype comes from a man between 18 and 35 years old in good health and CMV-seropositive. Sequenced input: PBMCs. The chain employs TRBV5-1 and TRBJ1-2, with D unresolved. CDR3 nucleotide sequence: TGCGCCAGCAGCTTGGAACCGAGCTATGGCTACACCTTC. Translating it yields CASSLEPSYGYTF.